This TCR beta chain was observed in a study of T cell repertoires in cytomegalovirus infection. About the research overall: An indication of both CMV infection and matching HLA type came from public TCR beta signatures. Whole-study results and caveats: HLA-C-restricted CMV clonotypes gave the most frequent clonotype in two of eight donors.

Only a few counts were recorded for this clonotype. What it binds is unknown. From the reads, TCRdb called clonotypes with MiXCR, one entry per CDR3 protein. Altogether approximately 590,000 distinct CDR3 sequences are present, over 35% being singletons, with the ten largest covering over 45%. Source: cultured PBMCs, taken from culture after CMV antigen stimulation. The source is a human donor in good health (CMV status not recorded). Some clones in this sample may be carry-over from other donors' samples.

The CDR3 DNA follows: TGTGCCAGCAGTTCCCGGACAGGGGGCGCAGGGTGGGGTGAGACCCAGTACTTC. Translating gives CASSSRTGGAGWGETQYF. V and J are TRBV6-1 and TRBJ2-5; 11 bases agree with TRBD1. The germline gives CDR1 MNHNS, CDR2 SASEGT. The CDR3 has 18 amino acids. The trim removed 5 bases at V and 5 bases at J, leaving 16 bases unmatched.